These 14 T cell receptor beta chains were sequenced from one sample in a study of response to subunit inactivated influenza vaccine. TCRdb processed the RT-PCR reads anew with MiXCR; each CDR3 protein has one entry. The sample contains hundreds of thousands of distinct CDR3 sequences, around 13% of which appear only once. Here the sequenced sample was PBMCs from blood, taken approximately 15 days before vaccination. The receptors here all came from a man aged 50-60 years who received an inactivated influenza vaccine.

At least ten counts were recorded for this clonotype. The V gene is TRBV7-9, the J gene TRBJ1-2, with TRBD1 identical over 7 bases. Germline-derived CDR1 and CDR2 are SEHNR and FQNEAQ (reference sequence). V lost 6 bases and J lost 4; bases outside the gene matches: 11. The CDR3 consists of 15 residues. CDR3 in DNA: TGTGCCAGCAGTCCCGGGACAGAGTTTAGCTATGGCTACACCTTC. This gives the protein CASSPGTEFSYGYTF.

This clonotype was counted at least ten times. The chain employs TRBV5-1 and TRBJ2-1, with no clear D. V was shortened by 0 bases and J by 10 bases, with 11 bases between the two germline ends. The germline V gene has CDR1 SGHRS and CDR2 YFSETQ. CDR3 size: 13 residues. CDR3 region: CASSLATRGEQFF. The CDR3 region has the DNA TGCGCCAGCAGCTTGGCAACACGTGGGGAGCAGTTCTTC.

The chain carries TRBV7-9 and TRBJ2-1; 9 nucleotides line up with TRBD2. This CDR3 has 15 amino acids. Germline V gene sequence: CDR1 SEHNR, CDR2 FQNEAQ (reference sequence). Trimming at V came to 3 bases and at J to 6 bases, leaving 6 bases not matched to a gene. The CDR3 DNA reads TGTGCCAGCAGCTTCGGCGGGGGGGCCTTCAATGAGCAGTTCTTC. Encoded protein: CASSFGGGAFNEQFF.

This rearrangement joins TRBV25-1 to TRBJ2-3; 10 nucleotides line up with TRBD2. The CDR3 has 15 residues. Germline V gene data show CDR1 as MGHDK and CDR2 as SYGVNS. V gave up 2 bases and J gave up 6 bases; unmatched junction bases: 5. CDR3 sequence (DNA): TGTGCCAGCAGTGAAGCTAGCGGGAGATCTGATACGCAGTATTTT. Its protein product is CASSEASGRSDTQYF. Combining the CDR3 with reference TRBV25-1 and TRBJ2-3 gives the whole variable domain EADIYQTPRYLVIGTGKKITLECSQTMGHDKMYWYQQDPGMELHLIHYSYGVNSTEKGDLSSESTVSRIRTEHFPLTLESARPSHTSQYLCASSEASGRSDTQYFGPGTRLTVL.

This clonotype was counted many times. V is TRBV12-3 or TRBV12-4 and J is TRBJ2-7; D might be TRBD1 (5 bases). Trimming shortened V by 5 bases and J by 4 bases, and 12 bases separated the two germline ends. The CDR3 has 13 residues. In nucleotides, the CDR3 is TGTGCCAGCAGTCCACTTAGGGGTTACGAGCAGTACTTC. It specifies CASSPLRGYEQYF.

The table lists this clonotype with a few counts. The genes are TRBV12-3 or TRBV12-4 and TRBJ1-1; TRBD1 might be the D (5 bases). V lost 0 bases, J lost 5 bases, and 7 bases lay in between. The CDR3 is 13 residues long. CDR3 bases: TGTGCCAGCAGTTTAGCGGGGGAGACTGAAGCTTTCTTT. Translated, it gives CASSLAGETEAFF.

This clonotype came up a few times. The chain couples TRBV6-2 or TRBV6-3 to TRBJ2-1, with TRBD2 matching 11 bases. Trimming removed 5 bases from V and 5 bases from J; junction bases left unmatched: 5. CDR1 is MNHEY, CDR2 SVGEGT, per germline. The CDR3 length is 15 residues. DNA of the CDR3: TGTGCCAGCAGTAAACGACTAGCGGGGAACAATGAGCAGTTCTTC. This gives the protein CASSKRLAGNNEQFF.

The J gene is TRBJ2-1, the V gene TRBV12-3 or TRBV12-4, with 11 bases lining up with TRBD2. Losses at the gene ends were 6 bases for V and 8 bases for J; bases not matched to a gene: 6. The CDR3 consists of 14 residues. CDR3 in DNA: TGTGCCAGCAGCGTAGCGGGAGGGGCCTATGAGCAGTTCTTC. This encodes CASSVAGGAYEQFF.

At least ten counts were recorded for this clonotype. This rearrangement joins TRBV7-9 to TRBJ1-4; D might be TRBD1 (6 bases). The CDR3 runs to 17 residues. V was trimmed by 1 base and J by 4 bases, leaving 16 bases between them. Germline V lookup: CDR1 SEHNR, CDR2 FQNEAQ (reference sequence). The CDR3 loop is CASSLEVWQGFNEKLFF. DNA for the CDR3: TGTGCCAGCAGCTTAGAAGTATGGCAGGGGTTTAATGAAAAACTGTTTTTT.

This clonotype was seen just once. The rearrangement links TRBV4-3 to TRBJ2-7, with TRBD2 as a possible D gene (7 bases). The CDR3 runs 14 residues. The germline CDR1 and CDR2 sequences are LGHNA and YSLEER. Trimming left V 3 bases short and J 7 bases short, with 16 bases between. The CDR3 region is CASSQKGGTDEQYF. CDR3 DNA: TGCGCCAGCAGCCAGAAGGGGGGGACCGATGAGCAGTACTTC.

The chain has TRBV7-2 and TRBJ2-7; D gene unclear. The germline gives CDR1 SGHTA, CDR2 FQGNSA. V was cut by 6 bases and J by 0 bases, with 12 bases left in between. The CDR3 is 14 residues long. CDR3 in DNA: TGTGCCAGCAGTATGGCTTTTAGCTCCTACGAGCAGTACTTC. It is translated as CASSMAFSSYEQYF.

This clonotype has only a few counts. The J gene is TRBJ2-1, the V gene TRBV9, with 8 bases identical to TRBD2. This CDR3 contains 15 residues. The V segment lost 1 base and the J segment 3 bases; nucleotides outside the gene matches: 3. Germline V gene sequence: CDR1 SGDLS, CDR2 YYNGEE. The CDR3 loop reads CASSVRAGGYNEQFF. Written as DNA, the CDR3 is TGTGCCAGCAGCGTAAGGGCGGGAGGCTACAATGAGCAGTTCTTC.

Many counts were recorded for this clonotype. The J gene is TRBJ1-5, the V gene TRBV20-1, with 7 bases that match TRBD1. V trimming: 2 bases; J trimming: 8 bases; junction bases outside the gene matches: 21. CDR1 is DFQATT, CDR2 SNEGSKA, per germline (reference sequence). This CDR3 has 18 amino acids. Written as DNA, the CDR3 is TGCAGTGCTAGACAATCGCCGCAACCGGGACAGCTTGTGGAGCCCCAGCATTTT. The encoded protein is CSARQSPQPGQLVEPQHF.

This clonotype was found a few times. The chain joins TRBV5-1 to TRBJ2-5; no clear D gene. Deletions cut 4 bases from V and 5 bases from J, with 15 bases between. Per germline, CDR1 SGHRS and CDR2 YFSETQ. The CDR3 covers 14 residues. The DNA of the CDR3 is TGCGCCAGCAGCCCCGGCCAGCTTACCGAGACCCAGTACTTC. As protein: CASSPGQLTETQYF.